The 25 T cell receptor beta chains below come from one sample, sequenced in a study of cytomegalovirus exposure and HLA in healthy donors. Using immunoSEQ multiplex PCR, the repertoire was profiled, and TCRdb retains in-frame clones only, with some absent. The data hold about 200,000 clones, with roughly three quarters observed a single time. Sequencing was carried out using PBMCs. These receptors all stem from a woman aged 30 to 39 in good health and CMV-seronegative.

The V and J genes are TRBV5-4 and TRBJ1-2; D gene unclear. Germline V lookup: CDR1 SGHNT, CDR2 YYREEE (reference sequence). V dropped 4 bases and J dropped 3 bases, with 16 bases sitting between them. The CDR3 is 15 residues long. Here the CDR3 reads CASSRQVLSYYGYTF. The CDR3 region has the DNA TGTGCCAGCAGCCGTCAAGTACTGTCCTACTATGGCTACACCTTC.

The rearrangement links TRBV29-1 to TRBJ2-3; 11 bases agree with TRBD2. CDR1 and CDR2 (germline): SQVTM, ANQGSEA. The junction had 6 bases not matched to a gene; V was cut back by 5 bases and J by 5 bases. The CDR3 has 14 residues. CDR3 DNA: TGCAGCGTTTTAGCGGGAGGGGGGAAAGATACGCAGTATTTT. Translated, it gives CSVLAGGGKDTQYF.

This chain joins TRBV10-3 and TRBJ2-3, with 9 positions matching TRBD2. The germline gives CDR1 ENHRY, CDR2 SYGVKD. Losses at the gene ends were 3 bases for V and 0 bases for J; bases not matched to a gene: 7. This CDR3 is 17 amino acids long. The CDR3 DNA is TGTGCCATCAGTGATCCGACTAGCGGAGGAAGCACAGATACGCAGTATTTT. Protein: CAISDPTSGGSTDTQYF.

This chain joins TRBV2 and TRBJ1-4, with TRBD1 matching over 8 bases. The CDR3 spans 15 residues. Germline V lookup: CDR1 SNHLY, CDR2 FYNNEI. Trimming took 6 bases from V and 5 from J; bases not matched to a gene: 8. The CDR3 reads CASRDTGGENEKLFF. The CDR3 nucleotides are TGTGCCAGCAGGGATACAGGGGGAGAGAATGAAAAACTGTTTTTT.

The genes are TRBV5-1 and TRBJ2-2, with TRBD2 matching over 8 bases. The CDR3 is 15 residues long. Germline CDR1 SGHRS, CDR2 YFSETQ. J lost 4 bases, V lost 3 bases, and 5 bases had no gene match. For the CDR3, the DNA is TGCGCCAGCAGCTCTGGACTAGCTTCCACCGGGGAGCTGTTTTTT. It encodes CASSSGLASTGELFF.

This clone was observed a few times. The gene calls are TRBV5-1 and TRBJ2-7; 10 bases are a match to TRBD1. V trimming: 4 bases; J trimming: 0 bases; junction bases outside the gene matches: 7. The CDR3 totals 16 residues. From germline, CDR1 is SGHRS and CDR2 YFSETQ. DNA of the CDR3: TGCGCCAGCAGCCCTAGACAGGGGGCCGGCTCCTACGAGCAGTACTTC. Its translation: CASSPRQGAGSYEQYF.

J is TRBJ2-2 and V is TRBV5-4; 7 bases agree with TRBD2. There are 14 residues in the CDR3. Looked up from germline, CDR1 is SGHNT and CDR2 is YYREEE (reference sequence). The V gene end was trimmed by 4 bases and the J gene end by 7 bases; junction bases not matched to a gene: 7. The CDR3 loop reads CASSRGGVDGELFF. CDR3 nucleotides: TGTGCCAGCAGCCGGGGAGGGGTGGACGGGGAGCTGTTTTTT.

The chain has TRBV7-6 and TRBJ2-7, with D perhaps matching TRBD2 (6 bases). The CDR3 runs to 17 residues. Trimming pared 1 base from V and 3 bases from J, leaving 19 bases between. Germline V gives CDR1 SGHVS, CDR2 FNYEAQ. CDR3 in amino acids: CASSLVPVGGSLYEQYF. The CDR3 coding sequence is TGTGCCAGCAGCTTAGTCCCGGTCGGGGGATCCCTCTACGAGCAGTACTTC.

The genes are TRBV2 and TRBJ2-3; D may be TRBD1 (5 bases). The CDR3 consists of 14 residues. V lost 11 bases and J 5 bases, leaving 20 bases between the germline ends. Germline assignment: CDR1 SNHLY and CDR2 FYNNEI. This CDR3 reads CASARQKVRDTQYF. In nucleotides, the CDR3 is TGTGCCTCAGCCCGACAGAAGGTCAGAGATACGCAGTATTTT. The complete variable domain, with remaining parts taken from reference TRBV2 and TRBJ2-3, reads EPEVTQTPSHQVTQMGQEVILRCVPISNHLYFYWYRQILGQKVEFLVSFYNNEISEKSEIFDDQFSVERPDGSNFTLKIRSTKLEDSAMYFCASARQKVRDTQYFGPGTRLTVL.

This clone occurred once. The V and J genes are TRBV7-2 and TRBJ1-5; tentative D call: TRBD1 (6 bases). This CDR3 comprises 15 residues. The ends were cut back, 6 bases at V and 0 bases at J, with 12 bases in the middle. Germline loops: CDR1 SGHTA, CDR2 FQGNSA. This CDR3 reads CASRNRDFSNQPQHF. The CDR3 DNA reads TGTGCCAGCAGGAACAGGGATTTTAGCAATCAGCCCCAGCATTTT.

The genes are TRBV21-1 and TRBJ1-2. TRBV21-1 represents a pseudogene. The CDR3 sequence is 15 residues long. The CDR3 spells CASSKGAGLNYGYTF. DNA of the CDR3: TGTGCCAGCAGCAAGGGTGCGGGGCTAAACTATGGCTACACCTTC.

For the CDR3, the DNA is TGTGCCAGCAGCTTAGGCGGACACCAGCCCCAGCATTTT. Protein product: CASSLGGHQPQHF. The chain combines TRBV7-9 with TRBJ1-5; D perhaps matches TRBD1 (5 bases). Germline V gives CDR1 SEHNR, CDR2 FQNEAQ (reference sequence). The CDR3 is made up of 13 amino acids. Trimming pared 1 base from V and 7 bases from J, leaving 8 bases between. Full variable domain (outside the CDR3, taken from reference TRBV7-9 and TRBJ1-5): DTGVSQNPRHKITKRGQNVTFRCDPISEHNRLYWYRQTLGQGPEFLTYFQNEAQLEKSRLLSDRFSAERPKGSFSTLEIQRTEQGDSAMYLCASSLGGHQPQHFGDGTRLSIL.

This chain joins TRBV6-1 and TRBJ1-1, with 8 bases identical to TRBD1. With V trimmed by 3 bases and J by 5 bases, 5 bases remained unmatched. The germline CDR1 and CDR2 sequences are MNHNS and SASEGT. The CDR3 spans 14 residues. The CDR3 is CASSDLRGQTEAFF. The CDR3 nucleotides are TGTGCCAGCAGTGACCTCAGGGGGCAGACTGAAGCTTTCTTT.

The J gene is TRBJ2-1, the V gene TRBV11-3; 7 bases are a match to TRBD2. This CDR3 has 14 residues. The germline CDR1 and CDR2 sequences are SGHNT and YENEEA. Trimming took 1 base from V and 7 from J; bases not matched to a gene: 4. The CDR3 DNA reads TGTGCCAGCAGCTTAGGGCAAGCGGGGAATGAGCAGTTCTTC. Its translation: CASSLGQAGNEQFF. Based on the CDR3 plus reference TRBV11-3 and TRBJ2-1, the full variable domain is EAGVVQSPRYKIIEKKQPVAFWCNPISGHNTLYWYLQNLGQGPELLIRYENEEAVDDSQLPKDRFSAERLKGVDSTLKIQPAELGDSAVYLCASSLGQAGNEQFFGPGTRLTVL.

The V and J genes are TRBV7-9 and TRBJ2-7; 7 bases line up with TRBD1. J was trimmed by 4 bases and V by 4 bases; bases with no gene match: 7. Germline-derived CDR1 and CDR2 are SEHNR and FQNEAQ (reference sequence). The CDR3 length is 14 residues. The CDR3 region is CASSSPGQRYEQYF. CDR3 nucleotide sequence: TGTGCCAGCAGCTCTCCGGGACAGCGATACGAGCAGTACTTC.

This chain joins TRBV19 and TRBJ1-3; unclear D gene. From germline, CDR1 is LNHDA and CDR2 SQIVND (reference sequence). The V gene lost 6 bases and the J gene lost 0 bases, with 6 bases spanning the gap. The CDR3 sequence is 13 residues long. CDR3 bases: TGTGCCAGTAGGGTCTACTCTGGAAACACCATATATTTT. This sequence encodes CASRVYSGNTIYF.

The rearrangement joins TRBV2 to TRBJ2-5; 10 positions match TRBD2. Germline lookup yields CDR1 SNHLY and CDR2 FYNNEI. This CDR3 spans 17 amino acids. J lost 0 bases, V lost 8 bases, and 12 bases had no gene match. The CDR3 sequence is CASLPGLTSGYQETQYF. The CDR3 DNA is TGTGCCAGCCTCCCGGGCCTGACTAGCGGGTACCAAGAGACCCAGTACTTC. The full variable domain, completed using reference TRBV2 and TRBJ2-5, is EPEVTQTPSHQVTQMGQEVILRCVPISNHLYFYWYRQILGQKVEFLVSFYNNEISEKSEIFDDQFSVERPDGSNFTLKIRSTKLEDSAMYFCASLPGLTSGYQETQYFGPGTRLLVL.

V gene TRBV12-5 combines with J gene TRBJ1-5, with a possible D match to TRBD1 (5 bases). V was pared by 3 bases and J by 9 bases, with 9 bases between. The CDR3 is 12 residues long. Germline V gene sequence: CDR1 LGHNT, CDR2 FRNRAP. CDR3 DNA sequence: TGTGCTAGTGGTTTCGGGGGTCCGCCCCAGCATTTT. Its translation: CASGFGGPPQHF.

Comment on this clone: This sample also contains other DNA sequences that code for the same CDR3. The CDR3 DNA sequence: TGTGCCAGCAGCTTTGGGACAGGGGGGAACACTGAAGCTTTCTTT. It codes for CASSFGTGGNTEAFF. J is TRBJ1-1 and V is TRBV27; 11 nucleotides line up with TRBD1. The trim removed 6 bases at V and 1 base at J, leaving 4 bases unmatched. Germline-derived CDR1 and CDR2 are MNHEY and SMNVEV (reference sequence). The CDR3 has 15 residues.

This chain links TRBV23-1 with TRBJ2-6; no clear D. TRBV23-1 is reported as an ORF; its role is uncertain. Trimming took 2 bases from V and 0 from J, leaving 17 bases between them. This CDR3 has 19 residues. The CDR3 DNA follows: TGCGCCAGCAGTCAAATCCGGCCGGCGGTTTGCTCTGGGGCCAACGTCCTGACTTTC. Protein sequence: CASSQIRPAVCSGANVLTF.

CDR3 in DNA: TGTGCCACTACCGGACAGGGGGCGAACACTGAAGCTTTCTTT. Its translation: CATTGQGANTEAFF. The gene calls are TRBV2 and TRBJ1-1, with 11 bases matching TRBD1. Germline loops: CDR1 SNHLY, CDR2 FYNNEI. J was trimmed by 1 base and V by 10 bases; bases with no gene match: 5. This CDR3 is 14 amino acids long.

This CDR3 is CASSPALVVSDEQFF. In DNA form, the CDR3 reads TGTGCCAGCTCACCGGCACTAGTGGTTTCCGATGAGCAGTTCTTC. V gene TRBV18 combines with J gene TRBJ2-1; D possibly corresponds to TRBD2 (5 bases). The CDR3 is 15 amino acids. From germline, CDR1 is KGHSH and CDR2 LQKENI. The V end was cut by 3 bases, the J end by 8 bases, with 17 bases between.

The rearrangement uses TRBV9 and TRBJ2-3; 9 nucleotides match TRBD2. The CDR3 spans 16 residues. Germline V gives CDR1 SGDLS, CDR2 YYNGEE. J was trimmed by 3 bases and V by 4 bases; bases with no gene match: 9. The chain's CDR3 is CASSRAGGLITDTQYF. The CDR3 DNA reads TGTGCCAGCAGCAGGGCGGGAGGGCTTATTACAGATACGCAGTATTTT.

V gene TRBV30 combines with J gene TRBJ1-2, with D possibly TRBD1 on 5 matching bases. CDR3 size: 12 residues. Germline-derived CDR1 and CDR2 are GTSNPN and SVGIG (reference sequence). Trimming left V 3 bases short and J 7 bases short, with 12 bases between. CDR3 residues: CAWRMDTPGYTF. CDR3 coding DNA: TGTGCCTGGAGGATGGACACCCCTGGCTACACCTTC.

The chain couples TRBV19 to TRBJ1-1; D perhaps matches TRBD1 (5 bases). Germline lookup yields CDR1 LNHDA and CDR2 SQIVND (reference sequence). V gave up 6 bases and J gave up 10 bases, with 18 bases separating them. The CDR3 has 13 residues. CDR3 coding DNA: TGTGCCAGTAGAGGGCAGGGCCTCAATGGAGCTTTCTTT. Protein: CASRGQGLNGAFF.